The present TCR beta chain was sequenced within a study of cytomegalovirus exposure and HLA in healthy donors. Broader study findings: Cytomegalovirus status, reportedly, was diagnosed with high specificity and sensitivity by the classifier. Earlier findings revealed that most TCR beta V segments proved productive either about 90% or about 30% of the time. Altogether, some 170 TCR beta chains were recorded as cytomegalovirus-associated. Apart from CMV serostatus, no immune exposure information was available.

In the PCR, 60 Vbeta and 13 Jbeta primers were used. Sequenced by immunoSEQ multiplex PCR; TCRdb stores in-frame clones only, minus some. The repertoire consists of a few hundred thousand clones, with roughly 85% occurring once and the leading ten covering around 2%. The CDR3 consists of 14 residues. V lost 6 bases, J lost 1 base, and 2 bases stayed unmatched. Germline assignment: CDR1 SGHDN and CDR2 FVKESK. About this clone: What it recognizes is unknown.

Sample: PBMCs. This chain uses TRBV14 with TRBJ2-2; 7 bases agree with TRBD1. The source of this sequence is a man in his late teens or twenties in good health and CMV-seronegative. CDR3 protein: CASRTGMNTGELFF. The CDR3 coding sequence is TGTGCCAGCAGGACAGGGATGAACACCGGGGAGCTGTTTTTT.